This T cell receptor beta chain derives from a study of blood T cell repertoires in COVID-19. This table comes from immunoSEQ multiplex PCR, and its TCRdb copy is limited to in-frame clones, with some not included. Among 350,000 to 450,000 clones listed, about nine tenths were seen once. Cohorts were determined from participant-reported clinical history. The CDR3 length is 16 residues. Looked up from germline, CDR1 is LNHNV and CDR2 is YYDKDF (reference sequence). The trim removed 7 bases at V and 8 bases at J, leaving 17 bases unmatched. This clone was seen just once. Specimen: PBMCs or T cells enriched from blood (not recorded which). The chain couples TRBV15 to TRBJ2-1; TRBD2 matches at 7 bases. This sequence was found in a middle-aged woman who had been exposed to COVID-19. The CDR3 loop is CATTPVEGYREDEQFF. The CDR3 DNA reads TGTGCCACCACCCCAGTGGAGGGCTACCGGGAGGATGAGCAGTTCTTC. The whole variable domain, remainder taken from reference TRBV15 and TRBJ2-1, is DAMVIQNPRYQVTQFGKPVTLSCSQTLNHNVMYWYQQKSSQAPKLLFHYYDKDFNNEADTPDNFQSRRPNTSFCFLDIRSPGLGDTAMYLCATTPVEGYREDEQFFGPGTRLTVL.